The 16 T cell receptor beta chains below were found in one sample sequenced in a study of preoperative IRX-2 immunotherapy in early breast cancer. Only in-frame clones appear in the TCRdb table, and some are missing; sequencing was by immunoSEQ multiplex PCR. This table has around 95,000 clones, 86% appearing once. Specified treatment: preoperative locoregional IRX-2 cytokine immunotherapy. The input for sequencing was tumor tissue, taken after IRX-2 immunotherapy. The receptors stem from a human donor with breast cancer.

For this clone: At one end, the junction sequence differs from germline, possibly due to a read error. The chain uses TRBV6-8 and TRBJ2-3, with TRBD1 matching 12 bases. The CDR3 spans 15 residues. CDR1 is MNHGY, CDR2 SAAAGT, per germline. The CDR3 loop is CAISGDRGRTDTQYF. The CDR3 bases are TGTGCCATCAGTGGGGACAGGGGGCGCACAGATACGCAGTATTTT.

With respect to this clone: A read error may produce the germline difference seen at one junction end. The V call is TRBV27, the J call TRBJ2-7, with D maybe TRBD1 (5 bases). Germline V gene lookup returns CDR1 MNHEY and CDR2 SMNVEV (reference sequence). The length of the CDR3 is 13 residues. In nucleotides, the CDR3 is TGTGCCACCAGTGATTCGACAGAGTACGAGCAGTACTTC. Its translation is CATSDSTEYEQYF.

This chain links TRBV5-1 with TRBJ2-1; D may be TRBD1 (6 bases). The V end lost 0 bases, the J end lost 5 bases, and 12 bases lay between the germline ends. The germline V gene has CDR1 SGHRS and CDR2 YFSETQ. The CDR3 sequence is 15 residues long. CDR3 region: CASSLGGQRNNEQFF. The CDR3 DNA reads TGCGCCAGCAGCTTGGGGGGGCAAAGAAACAATGAGCAGTTCTTC.

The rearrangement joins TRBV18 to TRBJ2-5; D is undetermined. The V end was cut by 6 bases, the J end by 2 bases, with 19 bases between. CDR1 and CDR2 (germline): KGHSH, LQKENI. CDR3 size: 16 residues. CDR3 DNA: TGTGCCAGCTCCCTTTCCCGAGGTCCCAAACAAGAGACCCAGTACTTC. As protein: CASSLSRGPKQETQYF.

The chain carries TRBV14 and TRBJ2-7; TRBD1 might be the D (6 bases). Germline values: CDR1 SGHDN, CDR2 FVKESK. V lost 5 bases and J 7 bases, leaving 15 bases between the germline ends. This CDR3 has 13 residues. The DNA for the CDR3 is TGTGCCAGCAGCACCCAACTAGGGGGAGAGCAGTACTTC. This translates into CASSTQLGGEQYF. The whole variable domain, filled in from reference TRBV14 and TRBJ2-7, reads EAGVTQFPSHSVIEKGQTVTLRCDPISGHDNLYWYRRVMGKEIKFLLHFVKESKQDESGMPNNRFLAERTGGTYSTLKVQPAELEDSGVYFCASSTQLGGEQYFGPGTRLTVT.

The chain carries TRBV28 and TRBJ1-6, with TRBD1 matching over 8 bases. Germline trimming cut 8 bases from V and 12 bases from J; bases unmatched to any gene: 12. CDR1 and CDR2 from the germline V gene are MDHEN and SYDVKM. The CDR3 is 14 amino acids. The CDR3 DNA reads TGTGCCAGCGGAAAGGGACAGGTTAATCGACCCCTCCACTTT. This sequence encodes CASGKGQVNRPLHF.

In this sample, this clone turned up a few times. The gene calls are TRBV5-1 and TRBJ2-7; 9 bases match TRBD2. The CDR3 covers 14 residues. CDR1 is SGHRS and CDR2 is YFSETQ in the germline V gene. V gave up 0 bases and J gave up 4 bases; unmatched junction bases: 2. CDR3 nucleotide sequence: TGCGCCAGCAGCTTGGGACTAGCGGAGTACGAGCAGTACTTC. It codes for CASSLGLAEYEQYF.

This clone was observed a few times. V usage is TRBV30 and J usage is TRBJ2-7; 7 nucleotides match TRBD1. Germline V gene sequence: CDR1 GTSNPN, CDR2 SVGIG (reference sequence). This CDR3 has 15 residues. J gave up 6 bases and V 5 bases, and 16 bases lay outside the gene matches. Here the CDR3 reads CAWGGLRGKPTEQYF. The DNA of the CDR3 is TGTGCCTGGGGCGGGCTCAGGGGGAAGCCTACCGAGCAGTACTTC.

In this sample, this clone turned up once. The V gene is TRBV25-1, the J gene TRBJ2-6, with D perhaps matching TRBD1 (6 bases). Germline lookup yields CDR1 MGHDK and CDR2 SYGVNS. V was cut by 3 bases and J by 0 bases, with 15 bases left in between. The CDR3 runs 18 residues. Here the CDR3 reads CASSDPTGTSSGANVLTF. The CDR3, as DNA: TGTGCCAGCAGTGACCCAACAGGGACAAGCTCTGGGGCCAACGTCCTGACTTTC.

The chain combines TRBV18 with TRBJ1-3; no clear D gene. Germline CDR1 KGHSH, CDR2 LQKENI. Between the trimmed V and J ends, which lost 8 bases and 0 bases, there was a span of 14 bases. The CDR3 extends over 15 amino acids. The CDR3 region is CASGPRTDSGNTIYF. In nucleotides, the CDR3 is TGTGCCAGCGGACCTCGGACGGACTCTGGAAACACCATATATTTT.

CDR3 sequence: CASSYTGIHGYTF. The CDR3 DNA reads as TGTGCCAGCAGCTATACAGGGATCCATGGCTACACCTTC. The rearrangement uses TRBV7-4 and TRBJ1-2, with D perhaps matching TRBD1 (6 bases). Trimming shortened V by 4 bases and J by 6 bases, and 12 bases separated the two germline ends. The CDR3 is 13 residues long. Germline assignment: CDR1 SGHVT and CDR2 SQSDAQ.

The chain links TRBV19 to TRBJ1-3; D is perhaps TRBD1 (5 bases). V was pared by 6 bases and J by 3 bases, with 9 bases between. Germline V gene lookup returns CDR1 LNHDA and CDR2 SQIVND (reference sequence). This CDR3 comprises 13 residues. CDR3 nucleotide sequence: TGTGCCAGTAGATTAGGGGTTGGAAACACCATATATTTT. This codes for CASRLGVGNTIYF.

The CDR3 DNA is TGCGCCAGCAGGGGACGTACCTACGAGCAGTACTTC. Translation gives CASRGRTYEQYF. The chain links TRBV10-1 to TRBJ2-7, with D possibly being TRBD1 or TRBD2 (5 bases each). This CDR3 is built from 12 residues. V gave up 6 bases and J gave up 2 bases, with 8 bases separating them. CDR1 is WNHNN and CDR2 is SYGVQD in the germline V gene (reference sequence).

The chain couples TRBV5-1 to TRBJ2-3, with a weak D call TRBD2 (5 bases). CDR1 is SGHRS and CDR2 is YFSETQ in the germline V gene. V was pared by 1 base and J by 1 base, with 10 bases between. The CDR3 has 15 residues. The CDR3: CASSLRDAGTDTQYF. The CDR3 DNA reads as TGCGCCAGCAGCTTGCGGGATGCGGGCACAGATACGCAGTATTTT.

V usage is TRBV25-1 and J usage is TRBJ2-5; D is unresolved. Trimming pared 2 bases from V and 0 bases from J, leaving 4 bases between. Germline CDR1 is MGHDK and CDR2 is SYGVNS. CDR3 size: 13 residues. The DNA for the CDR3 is TGTGCCAGCAGTGAAAACGACCAAGAGACCCAGTACTTC. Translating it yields CASSENDQETQYF.

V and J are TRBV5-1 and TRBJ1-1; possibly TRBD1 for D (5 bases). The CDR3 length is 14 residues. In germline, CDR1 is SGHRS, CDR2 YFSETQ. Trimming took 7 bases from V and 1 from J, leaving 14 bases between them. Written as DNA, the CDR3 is TGCGCCAGCGGACCTGGGACCGCGAACACTGAAGCTTTCTTT. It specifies CASGPGTANTEAFF.